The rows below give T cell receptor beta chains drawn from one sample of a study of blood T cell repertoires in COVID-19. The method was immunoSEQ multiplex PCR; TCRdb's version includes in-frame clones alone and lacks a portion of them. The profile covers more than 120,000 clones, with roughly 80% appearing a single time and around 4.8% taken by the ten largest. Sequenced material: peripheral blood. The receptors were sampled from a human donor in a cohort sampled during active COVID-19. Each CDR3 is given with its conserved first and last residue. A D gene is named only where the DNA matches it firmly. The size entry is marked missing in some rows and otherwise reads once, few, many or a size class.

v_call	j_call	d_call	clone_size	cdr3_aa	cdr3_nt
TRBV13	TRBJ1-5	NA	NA	CASSLGQGNQPQHF	TGTGCCAGCAGCTTAGGCCAGGGGAACCAGCCCCAGCATTTT
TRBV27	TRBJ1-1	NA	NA	CASSSLGQNTEAFF	TGTGCCAGCAGTTCACTGGGACAGAACACTGAAGCTTTCTTT
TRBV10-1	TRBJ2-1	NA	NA	CASSESLDDEQFF	TGCGCCAGCAGTGAGTCATTAGATGATGAGCAGTTCTTC
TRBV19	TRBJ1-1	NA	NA	CASSIYRNTEAFF	TGTGCCAGTAGTATCTACAGGAACACTGAAGCTTTCTTT
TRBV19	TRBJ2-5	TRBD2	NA	CASSRLASGGETQYF	TGTGCCAGTAGTAGACTGGCTAGCGGGGGGGAGACCCAGTACTTC
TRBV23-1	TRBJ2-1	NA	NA	CASSLPPAVRQASSSYNEQFF	TGCGCCAGCAGTCTTCCCCCCGCAGTACGACAGGCCAGCAGCTCCTACAATGAGCAGTTCTTC
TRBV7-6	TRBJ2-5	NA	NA	CASSFGKGGGLEETQYF	TGTGCCAGCAGCTTCGGGAAGGGAGGGGGGTTGGAAGAGACCCAGTACTTC
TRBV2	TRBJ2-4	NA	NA	CASSLAANIQYF	TGTGCCAGCAGCCTAGCCGCAAACATTCAGTACTTC
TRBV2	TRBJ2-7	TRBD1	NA	CASSEQGVVSYEQYF	TGTGCCAGCAGTGAACAGGGGGTTGTCTCCTACGAGCAGTACTTC
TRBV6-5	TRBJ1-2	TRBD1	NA	CASRSQTGGGGYTF	TGTGCCAGCAGAAGCCAAACAGGGGGAGGTGGCTACACCTTC
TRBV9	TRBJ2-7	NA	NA	CASTRGDTSYEQYF	TGTGCCAGCACCAGGGGGGACACTTCCTACGAGCAGTACTTC
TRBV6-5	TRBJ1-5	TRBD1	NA	CASSYNRGDDQPQHF	TGTGCCAGCAGTTATAACAGGGGGGATGATCAGCCCCAGCATTTT
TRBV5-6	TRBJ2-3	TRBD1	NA	CASSFTGGSTDTQYF	TGTGCCAGCAGCTTTACAGGGGGCAGCACAGATACGCAGTATTTT
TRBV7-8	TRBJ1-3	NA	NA	CASSSYQGRANTIYF	TGTGCCAGCAGCTCATACCAAGGCAGGGCAAACACCATATATTTT
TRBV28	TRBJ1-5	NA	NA	CASSYRAGEPQHF	TGTGCCAGCAGTTACAGGGCCGGGGAGCCCCAGCATTTT
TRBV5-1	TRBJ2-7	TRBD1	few	CASSQGTGGYEQYF	TGCGCCAGCAGCCAGGGGACAGGGGGCTACGAGCAGTACTTC
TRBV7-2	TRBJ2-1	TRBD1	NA	CASSPTGQGNNEQFF	TGTGCCAGCAGCCCCACCGGACAGGGTAACAATGAGCAGTTCTTC
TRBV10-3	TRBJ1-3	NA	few	CAISEGVPATGNTIYF	TGTGCCATCAGTGAAGGGGTCCCCGCCACTGGAAACACCATATATTTT
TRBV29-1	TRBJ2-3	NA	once	CSVAQGRTDTQYF	TGCAGCGTTGCGCAGGGGCGCACAGATACGCAGTATTTT
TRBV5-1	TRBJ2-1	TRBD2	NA	CASGTSGRNEQFF	TGCGCCAGCGGGACTAGCGGTCGAAATGAGCAGTTCTTC
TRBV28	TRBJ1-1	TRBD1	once	CASRAGQVNTEAFF	TGTGCCAGCAGGGCGGGACAGGTGAACACTGAAGCTTTCTTT
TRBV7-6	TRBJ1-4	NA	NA	CASSLNPHESEKLFF	TGTGCCAGCAGCTTAAATCCTCACGAGAGTGAAAAACTGTTTTTT
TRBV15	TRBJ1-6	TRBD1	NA	CATSSRTGTGNSPLHF	TGTGCCACCAGCAGTCGGACCGGGACAGGGAATTCACCCCTCCACTTT
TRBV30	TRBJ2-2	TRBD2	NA	CAWSRVAGGPGTGELFF	TGTGCCTGGAGTAGAGTAGCGGGGGGGCCAGGGACCGGGGAGCTGTTTTTT
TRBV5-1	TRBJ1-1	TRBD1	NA	CASSFRTGTMNTEAFF	TGCGCCAGCAGCTTCCGGACAGGGACGATGAACACTGAAGCTTTCTTT
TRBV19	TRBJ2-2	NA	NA	CASFGGGAGELFF	TGTGCCAGTTTCGGAGGAGGAGCCGGGGAGCTGTTTTTT
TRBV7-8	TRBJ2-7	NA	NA	CASSPGAYEQYF	TGTGCCAGCAGCCCAGGGGCCTACGAGCAGTACTTC
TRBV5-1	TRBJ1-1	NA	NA	CASSLSPGSPEAFF	TGCGCCAGCAGCTTGTCACCGGGGTCCCCTGAAGCTTTCTTT
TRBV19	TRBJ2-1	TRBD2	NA	CASSAGGAWHEQFF	TGTGCCAGTAGTGCGGGGGGGGCTTGGCATGAGCAGTTCTTC
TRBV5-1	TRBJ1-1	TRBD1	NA	CASSQGENTEAFF	TGCGCCAGCAGCCAGGGGGAAAACACTGAAGCTTTCTTT
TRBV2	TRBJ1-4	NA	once	CASSRRQTATNEKLFF	TGTGCCAGCAGCCGAAGACAGACCGCAACTAATGAAAAACTGTTTTTT
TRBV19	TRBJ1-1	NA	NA	CASRTGGTTEAFF	TGTGCCAGTAGGACTGGGGGGACCACTGAAGCTTTCTTT
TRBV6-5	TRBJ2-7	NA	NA	CASGKGARNEQYF	TGTGCCAGCGGGAAAGGGGCCAGGAACGAGCAGTACTTC
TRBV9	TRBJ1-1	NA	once	CASSVGALNTEAFF	TGTGCCAGCAGCGTAGGGGCTCTGAACACTGAAGCTTTCTTT
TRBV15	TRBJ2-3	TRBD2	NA	CATSQGLGGSTDTQYF	TGTGCCACCAGCCAAGGACTAGGTGGGAGCACAGATACGCAGTATTTT
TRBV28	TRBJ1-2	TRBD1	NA	CASSKLRGQGSGYGYTF	TGTGCCAGCAGTAAGCTGAGGGGACAGGGGAGCGGCTATGGCTACACCTTC
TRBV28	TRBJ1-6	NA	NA	CASTSQYNSPLHF	TGTGCCAGCACCTCACAGTATAATTCACCCCTCCACTTT
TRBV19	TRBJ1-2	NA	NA	CASMSSGEGYTF	TGTGCCAGTATGTCCTCCGGGGAGGGCTACACCTTC
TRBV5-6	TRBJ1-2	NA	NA	CASSLGQPNYGYTF	TGTGCCAGCAGCTTGGGACAGCCTAACTATGGCTACACCTTC
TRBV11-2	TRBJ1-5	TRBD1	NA	CASSAGQSNQPQHF	TGTGCCAGCAGCGCGGGACAGAGCAATCAGCCCCAGCATTTT
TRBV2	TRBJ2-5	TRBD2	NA	CASSWLLAGGQGQETQYF	TGTGCCAGCAGTTGGCTCCTAGCGGGAGGCCAAGGCCAAGAGACCCAGTACTTC
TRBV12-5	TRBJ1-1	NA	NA	CASGLIRQPEAFF	TGTGCTAGTGGTTTGATACGACAGCCTGAAGCTTTCTTT
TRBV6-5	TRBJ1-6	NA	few	CASSYGTANSPLHF	TGTGCCAGCAGTTACGGGACTGCTAATTCACCCCTCCACTTT
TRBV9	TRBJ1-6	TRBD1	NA	CASSADRGSGSPLHF	TGTGCCAGCAGCGCGGACAGGGGTTCGGGATCACCCCTCCACTTT
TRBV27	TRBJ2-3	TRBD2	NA	CASSLSSGRRADTQYF	TGTGCCAGCAGTTTATCGTCCGGGAGGAGGGCAGATACGCAGTATTTT
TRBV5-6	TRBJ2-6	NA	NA	CASSLEGRRFSGANVLTF	TGTGCCAGCAGCTTAGAGGGCAGGCGCTTCTCTGGGGCCAACGTCCTGACTTTC
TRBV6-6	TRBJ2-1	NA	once	CASSYAGREPFF	TGTGCCAGCAGTTACGCAGGGCGAGAGCCGTTCTTC
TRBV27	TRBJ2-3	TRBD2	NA	CASSLWGTSGRAPDTQYF	TGTGCCAGCAGTTTATGGGGGACTAGCGGGAGGGCCCCAGATACGCAGTATTTT
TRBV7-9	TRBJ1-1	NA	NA	CASSFPSVTEAFF	TGTGCCAGCAGCTTCCCCTCAGTCACTGAAGCTTTCTTT
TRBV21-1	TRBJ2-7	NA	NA	CASSSDWGGPSYEQYF	TGTGCCAGCAGCTCAGATTGGGGGGGTCCGAGTTACGAGCAGTACTTC
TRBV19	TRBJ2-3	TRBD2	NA	CASSIPGLASTDTQYF	TGTGCCAGTAGCATACCGGGACTAGCGAGCACAGATACGCAGTATTTT
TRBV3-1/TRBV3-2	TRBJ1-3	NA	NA	CASSQAGANSGNTIYF	TGTGCCAGCAGCCAAGCAGGGGCCAACTCTGGAAACACCATATATTTT
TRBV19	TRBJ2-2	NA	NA	CASSPQVNTGELFF	TGTGCCAGTAGTCCACAGGTGAACACCGGGGAGCTGTTTTTT
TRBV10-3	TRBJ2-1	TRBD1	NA	CAISESNRDRRSQFF	TGTGCCATCAGTGAGTCGAATCGGGACAGGCGATCCCAGTTCTTC
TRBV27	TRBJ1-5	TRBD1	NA	CASSPGTGLRGPQHF	TGTGCCAGCAGTCCGGGGACAGGGCTAAGGGGGCCCCAGCATTTT